This T cell receptor (beta chain) emerged from a study of PD-1 blockade in classical Hodgkin lymphoma (dated by TCRdb to between 2020 and 2021). Broadly, across the study: A peripheral blood immune signature of response to PD-1 blockade in classical Hodgkin lymphoma was defined using TCR beta sequencing and CyTOF. Overall results and qualifications from the work: Baseline TCR diversity was reported to be lower in newly diagnosed patients than in healthy donors, and even lower in relapsed/refractory patients. The study was restricted to a single clinical trial cohort, and the causes of repertoire differences, possibly disease activity or prior therapy, were left undefined.

In the case of this clone: Its antigen is still unknown. No much larger clone exists at a distance of one base, and base qualities are not known.

This specimen's time point label, interpreted: newly diagnosed, previously untreated cHL patient sample. PBMCs from patients with newly diagnosed, previously untreated classical Hodgkin lymphoma were sequenced as a comparison group for the relapsed/refractory trial patients. Peripheral blood was collected in 8 mL Vacutainer Cell Preparation Tubes, from which PBMCs were isolated by centrifugation and then cryopreserved. Genomic DNA was extracted with the Qiagen DNeasy kit from unsorted PBMCs and from negatively selected CD4+ and CD8+ fractions. Amplification of TCR beta CDR3 regions was done by immunoSEQ multiplex PCR with primers that anneal to V and J segments. A synthetic immune receptor repertoire was used to minimize amplification bias, and any residual bias was removed computationally once sequencing was done. From the authors' description of their analysis: Repertoire diversity was quantified as the Shannon entropy index using custom Python scripts. Unsorted, CD4+ and CD8+ repertoires were examined separately, except in combined analyses, for which CD4+ and CD8+ sequences were merged in silico. TCRdb limited this immuneACCESS table to in-frame rearrangements with V and J called. A share of clones is missing; checked studies link under half to unresolved V genes, and the rest is unexplained. Clone size and the V and J calls come from that table; the DNA yielded D and trimming. This sample has about 17,000 clones in its table, and 75% to 95% of those were observed once. The ten largest make up 6.9% of the sample.

Sequencing input: peripheral blood mononuclear cells (PBMCs). The sequence derives from a human donor with classical Hodgkin lymphoma.

The DNA sequence is as follows: TGTGCCAGCAGCCACCCGGGGGTGGCCCAGCATTTT. The translation is CASSHPGVAQHF. The V gene is TRBV7-9 and the J gene is TRBJ1-5, and possibly TRBD1, on 5 matching bases. CDR1 and CDR2 are drawn from the germline V gene (reference sequence): SEHNR, FQNEAQ. Deletion took 5 bases off V and 11 bases off J, with a span of 13 bases between the germline ends. The cysteine opens and the phenylalanine closes a CDR3 of 12 amino acids. Only the CDR3 DNA stays, 36 bases, in frame from base 1.